This section outlines one T cell receptor (beta chain) sequence together with its context. This entry comes from a study of prognosis after radiotherapy for stage I lung cancer. In the study overall: Patients numbered approximately 12 men and more than five women, aged roughly 50 to 84 with a median of roughly 74 years.

Genomic DNA provided the template from which TCR beta CDR3 was amplified by two-round multiplex PCR. The use of primers specific to each TRBV and TRBJ gene characterized first-round PCR. TCRdb redid the calling of the multiplex PCR reads with MiXCR, one entry per CDR3 protein. The data hold roughly 30,000 distinct CDR3 sequences, with around two fifths observed a single time. Trimming pared 0 bases from V and 1 base from J, leaving 9 bases between. This CDR3 comprises 15 residues. Germline V CDR1 and CDR2: GTSNPN, SVGIG (reference sequence). This chain joins TRBV30 and TRBJ2-2; tentatively, D is TRBD1 (5 bases). The source was PBMCs, collected before or after stereotactic body radiation therapy (not recorded which). This receptor was identified in a donor aged 50 or older with non-small cell lung cancer. This CDR3 is CAWSVGRVNTGELFF. The DNA for the CDR3 is TGTGCCTGGAGTGTAGGCAGGGTGAACACCGGGGAGCTGTTTTTT.